A single sample is the source of the 21 T cell receptor beta chains below, sequenced in a study of cytomegalovirus exposure and HLA in healthy donors. In the PCR, 60 Vbeta and 13 Jbeta primers were used. The data were produced by immunoSEQ multiplex PCR, yet TCRdb's version contains in-frame clones alone and is incomplete. The sample holds 200,000 or so clones, 65% to 85% seen once. Material for sequencing was PBMCs. These receptor sequences come from a boy between 2 and 10 years old in good health and CMV-seronegative.

This clone was found a few times. The V and J genes are TRBV9 and TRBJ2-3, with 13 bases lining up with TRBD2. The ends lost 0 bases at V and 1 base at J; junction bases unmatched: 5. The V gene's germline CDR1 is SGDLS and CDR2 YYNGEE. The CDR3 is made up of 18 amino acids. CDR3 amino acids: CASSVEGTSGARTDTQYF. The CDR3 coding sequence is TGTGCCAGCAGCGTAGAGGGGACTAGCGGGGCTCGCACAGATACGCAGTATTTT.

The table lists this clone with a few counts. The V gene is TRBV5-6, the J gene TRBJ2-7, with D unresolved. Germline assignment: CDR1 SGHDT and CDR2 YYEEEE. V shed 2 bases and J shed 4 bases, with 13 bases lying between them. This CDR3 spans 14 amino acids. Here the CDR3 DNA reads TGTGCCAGCAGCTTTTCTATTTTAGTATACGAGCAGTACTTC. Encoded protein: CASSFSILVYEQYF.

The chain links TRBV10-3 to TRBJ2-7; TRBD2 aligns across 8 bases. This CDR3 is 15 amino acids long. The V and J ends lost 5 bases and 4 bases, in that order; junction bases with no gene match: 10. Germline V CDR1 and CDR2: ENHRY, SYGVKD. CDR3 region: CAISSAGPGGYEQYF. The CDR3 DNA reads TGTGCCATCAGTTCGGCCGGGCCGGGAGGGTACGAGCAGTACTTC.

The rearrangement links TRBV15 to TRBJ2-3, with a tentative D call TRBD2 (7 bases). V was cut by 3 bases and J by 4 bases, with 14 bases left in between. Germline CDR1 reads LNHNV; CDR2 reads YYDKDF (reference sequence). This CDR3 region has 15 residues. The CDR3 nucleotides are TGTGCCACCAGCAGCGAGGGGGGGCGATCAGATACGCAGTATTTT. This translates into CATSSEGGRSDTQYF. The full variable domain, completed using reference TRBV15 and TRBJ2-3, is DAMVIQNPRYQVTQFGKPVTLSCSQTLNHNVMYWYQQKSSQAPKLLFHYYDKDFNNEADTPDNFQSRRPNTSFCFLDIRSPGLGDTAMYLCATSSEGGRSDTQYFGPGTRLTVL.

This chain joins TRBV5-1 and TRBJ2-3; tentative D call: TRBD1 (5 bases). Looked up from germline, CDR1 is SGHRS and CDR2 is YFSETQ. V shed 4 bases and J shed 0 bases, with 15 bases lying between them. This CDR3 is built from 16 residues. CDR3 loop: CASSDLLAGSTDTQYF. The CDR3 DNA is TGCGCCAGCAGCGACTTGTTGGCAGGGAGCACAGATACGCAGTATTTT.

This chain uses TRBV27 with TRBJ2-7, with unresolved D. The germline V and J ends were trimmed by 0 bases and 10 bases, with 7 bases remaining between them. The CDR3 is 11 amino acids. Germline V gene lookup returns CDR1 MNHEY and CDR2 SMNVEV (reference sequence). The CDR3 region has the DNA TGTGCCAGCAGTTTATCCACAGTACAGTACTTC. Translating it yields CASSLSTVQYF.

The J gene is TRBJ1-3, the V gene TRBV23-1; possible D gene TRBD1, 6 bases. TRBV23-1 is treated as an ORF (open reading frame) with a function not yet certain. The CDR3 sequence is 15 residues long. Trimming stripped 0 bases from V and 2 bases from J, with 8 bases between. CDR3 residues: CASSQSGGTGNTIYF. The CDR3 nucleotides read TGCGCCAGCAGTCAATCAGGGGGAACTGGAAACACCATATATTTT.

On this clone: One junction end disagrees with the germline gene, perhaps due to a read error. The same CDR3 arises from other DNA sequences in this sample as well. The chain has TRBV6-5 and TRBJ1-4; TRBD1 agrees at 9 bases. The CDR3 is 15 amino acids. From germline, CDR1 is MNHEY and CDR2 SVGAGI. CDR3: CASSYSGTGSEKLFF. DNA for the CDR3: TGTGCTAGCAGTTACTCCGGGACAGGGAGTGAAAAACTGTTTTTT.

This chain uses TRBV6-5 with TRBJ1-6; TRBD1 agrees at 8 bases. This CDR3 comprises 15 residues. In germline, CDR1 is MNHEY, CDR2 SVGAGI. J was trimmed by 7 bases and V by 0 bases; bases with no gene match: 2. CDR3 in DNA: TGTGCCAGCAGTTACTCGGACAGGGACAATTCACCCCTCCACTTT. Its protein product is CASSYSDRDNSPLHF.

This clone was observed once. The chain employs TRBV6-5 and TRBJ2-4, with 10 bases aligning to TRBD1. Germline lookup yields CDR1 MNHEY and CDR2 SVGAGI. The CDR3 sequence is 16 residues long. V lost 4 bases and J lost 6; bases outside the gene matches: 9. CDR3 sequence reads: CASSSAGTGVVNIQYF. CDR3 DNA sequence: TGTGCCAGCAGTTCTGCCGGGACAGGGGTTGTAAACATTCAGTACTTC.

J is TRBJ2-5 and V is TRBV7-2; tentatively, D is TRBD2 (5 bases). Looked up from germline, CDR1 is SGHTA and CDR2 is FQGNSA. The V end was cut by 5 bases, the J end by 7 bases, with 20 bases between. This CDR3 has 15 residues. This chain's CDR3 is CASSLSGILIGTQYF. In DNA, the CDR3 is TGTGCCAGCAGCCTATCCGGGATCCTAATCGGGACCCAGTACTTC.

The chain recombines TRBV5-6 with TRBJ1-1; no clear D gene. With 2 bases removed from V and 0 bases from J, the gap between germline ends came to 11 bases. In germline, CDR1 is SGHDT, CDR2 YYEEEE. The CDR3 covers 15 residues. This CDR3 is CASSLLIGVNTEAFF. In DNA, the CDR3 is TGTGCCAGCAGCTTACTCATCGGAGTGAACACTGAAGCTTTCTTT.

This CDR3 is CASSPGTLGNTIYF. The CDR3 region has the DNA TGCGCCAGCAGCCCCGGGACACTCGGAAACACCATATATTTT. The V gene is TRBV5-1, the J gene TRBJ1-3; TRBD1 is a possible D gene (6 bases). Germline CDR1 and CDR2: SGHRS and YFSETQ. The CDR3 extends over 14 amino acids. V gave up 4 bases and J gave up 4 bases, with 12 bases separating them. Full variable domain (outside the CDR3, taken from reference TRBV5-1 and TRBJ1-3): KAGVTQTPRYLIKTRGQQVTLSCSPISGHRSVSWYQQTPGQGLQFLFEYFSETQRNKGNFPGRFSGRQFSNSRSEMNVSTLELGDSALYLCASSPGTLGNTIYFGEGSWLTVV.

This clone was found a few times. This rearrangement joins TRBV2 to TRBJ2-3; 7 bases are shared with TRBD1. V dropped 2 bases and J dropped 4; count of bases not matched to a gene: 3. Germline assignment: CDR1 SNHLY and CDR2 FYNNEI. CDR3 length: 14 residues. The CDR3 is CASSEPQGADTQYF. In nucleotides, the CDR3 is TGTGCCAGCAGTGAACCCCAGGGGGCAGATACGCAGTATTTT.

This clone has a single count. The chain employs TRBV7-9 and TRBJ1-2, with D possibly being TRBD1 (6 bases). CDR3 size: 14 residues. Trimming removed 5 bases from V and 5 bases from J, with 15 bases in between. The germline CDR1 and CDR2 sequences are SEHNR and FQNEAQ (reference sequence). The CDR3: CASSPQVTGYGYTF. The CDR3, as DNA: TGTGCCAGCAGCCCACAAGTAACAGGGTATGGCTACACCTTC.

This chain links TRBV2 with TRBJ2-1, with 9 bases that match TRBD2. Germline V gives CDR1 SNHLY, CDR2 FYNNEI. The junction had 2 bases not matched to a gene; V was cut back by 5 bases and J by 6 bases. The length of the CDR3 is 13 residues. The CDR3 DNA reads TGTGCCAGCAGTCGACTAGCGGTCAATGAGCAGTTCTTC. It encodes CASSRLAVNEQFF.

V and J are TRBV5-6 and TRBJ2-1, with D possibly TRBD2 on 5 matching bases. Between the trimmed V and J ends, which lost 3 bases and 8 bases, there was a span of 15 bases. Germline values: CDR1 SGHDT, CDR2 YYEEEE. The length of the CDR3 is 14 residues. CDR3 sequence reads: CASSWGVRWDEQFF. As DNA, the CDR3 is TGTGCCAGCAGCTGGGGAGTCAGGTGGGATGAGCAGTTCTTC.

The V gene is TRBV11-2, the J gene TRBJ2-7; a possible D gene is TRBD1 (5 bases). CDR1 is SGHAT, CDR2 FQNNGV, per germline. V shed 0 bases and J shed 3 bases, with 6 bases lying between them. The CDR3 spans 13 residues. The CDR3 loop is CASSLETDYEQYF. CDR3 sequence (DNA): TGTGCCAGCAGCTTAGAGACAGACTACGAGCAGTACTTC.

The V and J genes are TRBV4-2 and TRBJ2-5; TRBD2 matches at 10 bases. The CDR3 extends over 13 amino acids. V dropped 7 bases and J dropped 5; count of bases not matched to a gene: 4. CDR1 is LGHNA and CDR2 is YNFKEQ in the germline V gene. The CDR3 nucleotides read TGTGCCAGCAAAACTAGCGGGGTGGAGACCCAGTACTTC. Translation gives CASKTSGVETQYF.

The chain has TRBV5-5 and TRBJ1-2; no clear D gene. Per the germline V gene, CDR1 is SGHKS and CDR2 is YYEKEE (reference sequence). V was pared by 2 bases and J by 6 bases, with 5 bases between. This CDR3 comprises 11 residues. The CDR3 protein is CASSFPNGYTF. In DNA form, the CDR3 reads TGTGCCAGCAGCTTCCCTAATGGCTACACCTTC.

This clone was detected only once. This rearrangement joins TRBV11-2 to TRBJ1-4; tentative D call: TRBD1 (5 bases). Germline-derived CDR1 and CDR2 are SGHAT and FQNNGV. There are 14 residues in the CDR3. With 2 bases removed from V and 7 bases from J, the gap between germline ends came to 11 bases. The CDR3 DNA sequence: TGTGCCAGCAGCTTATATCCGACAGTTGAAAAACTGTTTTTT. Translated: CASSLYPTVEKLFF.